This T cell receptor (beta chain) was recorded in a study of blood T cell repertoires in COVID-19. Study summary: Acute and convalescent COVID-19 samples came from the United States, Italy and Spain.

Germline V gene sequence: CDR1 LGHDT, CDR2 YNNKEL (reference sequence). CDR3 length equals 13 residues. Trimming took off 4 bases at V and 1 base at J, with 7 bases between the two ends. This clone occurred a few times. Original processing notes: The assay estimated nucleated cells by amplifying reference gene primers. Data came from immunoSEQ multiplex PCR; TCRdb stores just in-frame clones and leaves some out. D and trimming come from the DNA, and the V and J calls and clone size come from that table. Of approximately 150,000 clones in the sample, roughly nine tenths are singletons; the top ten hold more than 3%.

This TCR derives from a woman between 65 and 79 years old with acute or convalescent COVID-19. This rearrangement joins TRBV3-1 (or the pseudogene TRBV3-2) to TRBJ1-1, with no clear D. Sequenced material: peripheral blood. CDR3 loop: CASSRLRNTEAFF. CDR3 in DNA: TGTGCCAGCAGCCGACTAAGGAACACTGAAGCTTTCTTT.